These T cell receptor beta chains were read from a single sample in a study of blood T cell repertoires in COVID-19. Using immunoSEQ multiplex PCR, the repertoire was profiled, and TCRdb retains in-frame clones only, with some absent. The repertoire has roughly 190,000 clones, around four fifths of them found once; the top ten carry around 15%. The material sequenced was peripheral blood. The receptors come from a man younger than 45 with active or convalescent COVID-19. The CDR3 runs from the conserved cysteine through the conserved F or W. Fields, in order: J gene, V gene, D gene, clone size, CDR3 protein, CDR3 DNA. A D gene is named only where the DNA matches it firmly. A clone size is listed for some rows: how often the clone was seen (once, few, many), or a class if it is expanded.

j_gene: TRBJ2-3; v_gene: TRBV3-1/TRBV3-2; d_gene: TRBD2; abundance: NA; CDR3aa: CASSYGTSGGQSDTQYF; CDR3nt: TGTGCCAGCAGCTATGGGACTAGCGGGGGGCAGTCAGATACGCAGTATTTT
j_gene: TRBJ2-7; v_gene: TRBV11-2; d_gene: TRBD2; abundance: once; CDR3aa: CASSSPGLAGDEQYF; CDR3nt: TGTGCCAGCAGCTCCCCGGGACTAGCGGGAGACGAGCAGTACTTC
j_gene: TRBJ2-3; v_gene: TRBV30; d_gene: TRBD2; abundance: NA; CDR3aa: CAQSPSGLAGGRGDTQYF; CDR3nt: TGTGCCCAAAGCCCCAGCGGACTAGCGGGAGGACGAGGAGATACGCAGTATTTT
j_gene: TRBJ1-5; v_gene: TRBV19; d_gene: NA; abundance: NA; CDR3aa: CASSSYHRVDQPQHF; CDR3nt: TGTGCCAGTTCGTCATATCACAGGGTTGATCAGCCCCAGCATTTT
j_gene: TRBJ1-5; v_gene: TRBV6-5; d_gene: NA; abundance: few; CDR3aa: CASRSGGNQPQHF; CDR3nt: TGTGCCAGCAGGTCAGGGGGCAATCAGCCCCAGCATTTT
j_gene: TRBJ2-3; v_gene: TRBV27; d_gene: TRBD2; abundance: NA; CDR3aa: CASSLPPSLAGGSLGATDTQYF; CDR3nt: TGTGCCAGCAGTCTCCCACCCTCACTAGCGGGAGGGTCATTGGGGGCCACAGATACGCAGTATTTT
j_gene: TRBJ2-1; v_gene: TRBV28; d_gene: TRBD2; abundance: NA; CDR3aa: CASSGAQRGSYNEQFF; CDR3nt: TGTGCCAGCAGCGGTGCTCAGCGGGGCTCCTACAATGAGCAGTTCTTC
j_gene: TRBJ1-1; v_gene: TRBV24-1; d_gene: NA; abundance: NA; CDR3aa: CATRATGLTEAFF; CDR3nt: TGTGCCACCAGGGCAACAGGGCTCACTGAAGCTTTCTTT
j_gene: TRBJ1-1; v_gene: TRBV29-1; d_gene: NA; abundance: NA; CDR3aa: CSVGDRLDTEAFF; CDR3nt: TGCAGCGTGGGAGACAGGTTGGACACTGAAGCTTTCTTT
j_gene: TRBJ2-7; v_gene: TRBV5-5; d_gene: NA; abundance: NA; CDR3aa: CASSSSAGSSYEQYF; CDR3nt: TGTGCCAGCAGCTCTTCCGCCGGGAGCTCCTACGAGCAGTACTTC
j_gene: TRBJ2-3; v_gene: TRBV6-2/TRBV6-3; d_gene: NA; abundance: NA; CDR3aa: CASSFAGDTQYF; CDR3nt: TGTGCCAGCAGTTTTGCGGGGGATACGCAGTATTTT
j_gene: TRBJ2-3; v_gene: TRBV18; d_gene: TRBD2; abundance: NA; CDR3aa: CASSSSGDTQYF; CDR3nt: TGTGCCAGCTCATCTAGCGGAGATACGCAGTATTTT
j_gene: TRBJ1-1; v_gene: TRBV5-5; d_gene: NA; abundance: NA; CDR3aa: CASSSGSAGNTEAFF; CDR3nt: TGTGCCAGCAGCTCGGGAAGTGCGGGGAACACTGAAGCTTTCTTT
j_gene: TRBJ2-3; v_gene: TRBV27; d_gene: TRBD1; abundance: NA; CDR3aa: CASRGPGQGARDTQYF; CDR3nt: TGTGCCAGCAGAGGACCGGGACAGGGGGCGAGAGATACGCAGTATTTT
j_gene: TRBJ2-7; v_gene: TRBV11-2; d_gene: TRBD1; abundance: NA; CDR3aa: CASSPGTGAEQYF; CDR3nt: TGTGCCAGCAGCCCCGGGACAGGGGCCGAGCAGTACTTC
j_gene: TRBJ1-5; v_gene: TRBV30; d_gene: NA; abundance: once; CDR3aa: CAWSKGTNQPQHF; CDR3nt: TGTGCCTGGAGTAAGGGGACTAATCAGCCCCAGCATTTT